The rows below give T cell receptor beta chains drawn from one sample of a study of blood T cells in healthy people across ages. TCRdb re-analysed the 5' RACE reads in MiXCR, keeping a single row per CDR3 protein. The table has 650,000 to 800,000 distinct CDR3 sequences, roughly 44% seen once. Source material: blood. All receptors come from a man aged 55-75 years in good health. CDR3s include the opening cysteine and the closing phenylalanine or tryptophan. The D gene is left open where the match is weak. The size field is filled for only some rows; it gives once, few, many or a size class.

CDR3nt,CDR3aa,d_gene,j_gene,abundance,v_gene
TGTGCCAGCAGTTTAGAAGGCTTACGATACGAGCAGTACTTC,CASSLEGLRYEQYF,.,TRBJ2-7,.,TRBV12-3/TRBV12-4
TGCGCCAGCAGCTTGGGTATGGGGCGCCCTGGGATGGAGACCCAGTACTTC,CASSLGMGRPGMETQYF,.,TRBJ2-5,few,TRBV5-1
TGTGCCAGCAGCGCCCGGACTACCGACAATGAGCAGTTCTTC,CASSARTTDNEQFF,.,TRBJ2-1,.,TRBV7-9
TGCGCCAGCAGCTTAGTGTCGGGACTCAGCCGGACTATGAACACTGAAGCTTTCTTT,CASSLVSGLSRTMNTEAFF,.,TRBJ1-1,.,TRBV7-3
TGTGCCAGCAGTTCCAGGGGTAGCGGCAATGAGCAGTTCTTC,CASSSRGSGNEQFF,.,TRBJ2-1,few,TRBV6-5
TGCAGTGGAATCCGGGGGGGCGTCAATGAGCAGTACTTC,CSGIRGGVNEQYF,TRBD2,TRBJ2-5,.,TRBV20-1
TGTGCCAGCAGCCCCCCTCACTTGCCCCAGCATTTT,CASSPPHLPQHF,.,TRBJ1-5,.,TRBV7-4
TGTGCCAGCAGCTTGGTCAGCACCGGGGAGCTGTTTTTT,CASSLVSTGELFF,.,TRBJ2-2,few,TRBV5-5
TGCGCCAGCAGCCAAGTTTTTAATCGGCGCCCTGCGGCTAACTATGGCTACACCTTC,CASSQVFNRRPAANYGYTF,.,TRBJ1-2,few,TRBV4-1
TGCGCCAGCACCTCAGCCAGGGCCACAGATACGCAGTATTTT,CASTSARATDTQYF,.,TRBJ2-3,.,TRBV5-1
TGTGCCAGCAGCCCGGGACAGTTCGCGGCCTACGAGCAGTACTTC,CASSPGQFAAYEQYF,TRBD1,TRBJ2-7,.,TRBV3-1
TGTGCCAGCTCACCACTCGGGCTCTCCTACGAGCAGTACTTC,CASSPLGLSYEQYF,.,TRBJ2-7,few,TRBV18
TGTGCCAGCAGCCAAGATGGGCGGCGGGGATCGCAGTTCTTC,CASSQDGRRGSQFF,.,TRBJ2-1,few,TRBV14
TGCAGTGTTGATGGGGAGACAGGGCAAGAGACCCAGTTCTTC,CSVDGETGQETQFF,TRBD1,TRBJ2-1,.,TRBV29-1
TGTGCCAGCAGCTCACAGACAGGGAACACTGAAGCTTTCTTT,CASSSQTGNTEAFF,.,TRBJ1-1,.,TRBV12-3/TRBV12-4
TGCGCCAGCAGCTCGAACTGGGTACAGGCATCTAACTATGGCTACACCTTC,CASSSNWVQASNYGYTF,.,TRBJ1-2,many,TRBV4-3
TGTGCCAGCAGTCCGACAGGGTTCCCAGATACGCAGTATTTT,CASSPTGFPDTQYF,TRBD1,TRBJ2-3,.,TRBV12-3/TRBV12-4
TGTGCTAGCAGCTTATCGCTGACTAGCGGAGAGACCCAGTACTTC,CASSLSLTSGETQYF,TRBD2,TRBJ2-5,.,TRBV7-7
TGTGCCAGCAGCCTTCAAGGGGGCGCTTCCTACGAGCAGTACTTC,CASSLQGGASYEQYF,TRBD1,TRBJ2-7,.,TRBV13
TGTGCCAACCTCAACTTCAGGGGGCGCGTGTCCTACAATGAGCAGTTCTTC,CANLNFRGRVSYNEQFF,TRBD1,TRBJ2-1,few,TRBV27
TGCAGTGCACCTCGGGGGGGGAGCTCCTACGAGCAGTACTTC,CSAPRGGSSYEQYF,TRBD2,TRBJ2-7,many,TRBV20-1